This T cell receptor beta chain originates from a study of CD8+ T cells in alopecia areata. Study details: Those treated were given oral tofacitinib at 5 to 10 mg twice daily.

CDR1 is SGHAT and CDR2 is FQNNGV in the germline V gene. V shed 1 base, J shed 10 bases, and the junction held 11 bases outside the gene matches. This CDR3 comprises 16 residues. Concerning this clone itself: Its antigen is still unknown.

RNA, once extracted, was reverse transcribed into cDNA for use as the sequencing template. The method was immunoSEQ multiplex PCR; TCRdb's version includes in-frame clones alone and lacks a portion of them. This sample has about 200,000 clones, with 50% to 75% found just once. Study-level findings and limits: For baseline CD8+ expansion, any link to response stays uncertain with one nonresponder.

As for treatment: oral pan-JAK inhibitor, 5-10 mg twice daily. The clonotype was recovered from a human donor with alopecia areata. The material sequenced was CD4+ T cells sorted from blood, taken at week 4, from a patient treated with tofacitinib. The chain combines TRBV11-2 with TRBJ2-3, with 10 bases aligning to TRBD2. The CDR3 loop is CASSLVAGGVPRAQYF. In DNA, the CDR3 is TGTGCCAGCAGCTTAGTAGCGGGGGGAGTCCCTAGGGCGCAGTATTTT.